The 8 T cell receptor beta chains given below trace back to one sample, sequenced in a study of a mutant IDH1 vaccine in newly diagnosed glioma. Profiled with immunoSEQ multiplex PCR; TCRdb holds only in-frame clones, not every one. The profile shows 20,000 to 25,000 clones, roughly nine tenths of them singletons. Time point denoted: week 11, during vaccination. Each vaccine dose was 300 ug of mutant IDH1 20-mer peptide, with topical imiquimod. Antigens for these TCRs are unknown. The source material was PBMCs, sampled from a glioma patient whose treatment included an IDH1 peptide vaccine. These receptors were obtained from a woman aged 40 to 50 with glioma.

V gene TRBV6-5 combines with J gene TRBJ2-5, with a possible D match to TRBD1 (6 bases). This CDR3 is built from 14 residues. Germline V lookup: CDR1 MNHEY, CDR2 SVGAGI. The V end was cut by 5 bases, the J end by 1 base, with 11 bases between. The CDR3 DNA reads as TGTGCCAGCAGTCGCCGGGACATCCAAGAGACCCAGTACTTC. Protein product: CASSRRDIQETQYF.

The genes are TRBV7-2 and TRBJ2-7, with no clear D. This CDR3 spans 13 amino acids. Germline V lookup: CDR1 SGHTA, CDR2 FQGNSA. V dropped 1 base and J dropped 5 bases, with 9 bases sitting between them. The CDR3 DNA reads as TGTGCCAGCAGCTTAGTCTATCGGAACGAGCAGTACTTC. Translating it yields CASSLVYRNEQYF.

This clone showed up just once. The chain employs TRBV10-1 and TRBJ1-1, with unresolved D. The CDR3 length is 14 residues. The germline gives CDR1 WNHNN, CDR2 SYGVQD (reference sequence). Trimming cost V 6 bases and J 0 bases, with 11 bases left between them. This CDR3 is CASSEGLMNTEAFF. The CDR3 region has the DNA TGCGCCAGCAGCGAAGGCCTCATGAACACTGAAGCTTTCTTT.

The DNA for the CDR3 is TGTGCCTGGAGTGTACGAGGGCACCCAAGCAATCAGCCCCAGCATTTT. Translation gives CAWSVRGHPSNQPQHF. The J gene is TRBJ1-5, the V gene TRBV30, with no clear D. Germline values: CDR1 GTSNPN, CDR2 SVGIG (reference sequence). Trimming took off 0 bases at V and 1 base at J, with 13 bases between the two ends. The CDR3 length is 16 residues.

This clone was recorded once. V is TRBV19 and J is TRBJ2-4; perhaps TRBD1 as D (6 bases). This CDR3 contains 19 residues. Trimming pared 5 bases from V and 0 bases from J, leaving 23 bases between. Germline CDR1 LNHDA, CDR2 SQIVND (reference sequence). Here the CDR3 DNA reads TGTGCCAGTAGTGCAGCACAGGGCGCCCCTAATCTAGCCAAAAACATTCAGTACTTC. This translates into CASSAAQGAPNLAKNIQYF.

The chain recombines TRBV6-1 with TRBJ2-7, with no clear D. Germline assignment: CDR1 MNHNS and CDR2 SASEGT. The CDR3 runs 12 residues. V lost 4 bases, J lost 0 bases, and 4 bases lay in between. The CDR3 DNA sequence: TGTGCCAGCAGTGGGACCTCCTACGAGCAGTACTTC. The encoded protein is CASSGTSYEQYF.

The CDR3, as DNA: TGCGCCAGCAGCTTACAGTCGAACACTGAAGCTTTCTTT. This sequence encodes CASSLQSNTEAFF. V is TRBV5-1 and J is TRBJ1-1, with D unclear. This CDR3 is built from 13 residues. V was shortened by 2 bases and J by 1 base, with 6 bases between the two germline ends. Germline values: CDR1 SGHRS, CDR2 YFSETQ.

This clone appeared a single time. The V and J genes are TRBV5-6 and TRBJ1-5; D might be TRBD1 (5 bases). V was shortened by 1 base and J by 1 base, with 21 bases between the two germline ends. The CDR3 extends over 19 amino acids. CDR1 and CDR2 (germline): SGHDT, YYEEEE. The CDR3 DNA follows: TGTGCCAGCAGCTTGTCTTATGGAGGAGGGGAATGGAGCAATCAGCCCCAGCATTTT. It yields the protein CASSLSYGGGEWSNQPQHF. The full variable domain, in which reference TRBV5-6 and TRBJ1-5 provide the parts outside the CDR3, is DAGVTQSPTHLIKTRGQQVTLRCSPKSGHDTVSWYQQALGQGPQFIFQYYEEEERQRGNFPDRFSGHQFPNYSSELNVNALLLGDSALYLCASSLSYGGGEWSNQPQHFGDGTRLSIL.